The 22 T cell receptor beta chains listed next were all sequenced from one sample in a study of T cell repertoires in cytomegalovirus infection. These receptors lack a known antigen. TCRdb re-called the reads with MiXCR, one entry per CDR3 protein. The data show some 920,000 distinct CDR3 sequences, with less than 35% seen just once and more than 13% held by the top ten. The specimen was cultured CD8+ T cells from PBMCs, collected from culture after CMV antigen stimulation. These receptors came from a human donor in good health (CMV status not recorded). Some clones in this sample may be carry-over from other donors' samples.

This clonotype was recorded a few times. The chain is built from TRBV6-5 and TRBJ2-1; possibly TRBD1 or TRBD2 for D (5 bases each). This CDR3 comprises 16 residues. Germline CDR1 and CDR2: MNHEY and SVGAGI. Trimming took 2 bases from V and 10 from J, leaving 21 bases between them. DNA for the CDR3: TGTGCCAGCAGTTACAATCTGGGGGAATTATCCAAGGAGCAGTTCTTC. Translating gives CASSYNLGELSKEQFF.

This chain links TRBV27 with TRBJ1-6, with D possibly matching TRBD1 (6 bases). Between the trimmed V and J ends, which lost 2 bases and 6 bases, there was a span of 14 bases. The CDR3 has 16 residues. Germline V CDR1 and CDR2: MNHEY, SMNVEV (reference sequence). CDR3 sequence reads: CASSLPRGHLNSPLHF. CDR3 DNA sequence: TGTGCCAGCAGTTTACCTAGGGGACACCTTAATTCACCCCTCCACTTT.

The V and J genes are TRBV6-2 or TRBV6-3 and TRBJ2-3; 9 bases map to TRBD2. This CDR3 spans 15 amino acids. The V segment lost 6 bases and the J segment 7 bases; nucleotides outside the gene matches: 11. Germline V lookup: CDR1 MNHEY, CDR2 SVGEGT. Here the CDR3 reads CASSPLRGGQNTQYF. As DNA, the CDR3 is TGTGCCAGCAGCCCCCTGCGGGGGGGCCAAAATACGCAGTATTTT.

The chain uses TRBV9 and TRBJ2-3; TRBD2 matches 7 bases. The J segment lost 1 base and the V segment lost 0 bases, leaving 5 bases of the junction unmatched. CDR3 length: 16 amino acids. Germline CDR1 and CDR2: SGDLS and YYNGEE. CDR3 sequence reads: CASSVGLAGRTDTQYF. The CDR3 nucleotides read TGTGCCAGCAGCGTAGGATTAGCGGGTCGCACAGATACGCAGTATTTT.

With respect to this clonotype: Germline is not matched at one junction end, which may reflect a read error. The chain couples TRBV4-1 to TRBJ2-4; D is possibly TRBD2 (5 bases). The CDR3 contains 15 residues. Germline V CDR1 and CDR2: MGHRA, YSYEKL. CDR3 in amino acids: CASSRGLLAENIQYF. In DNA, the CDR3 is TGCGCCAGCAGCCGCGGACTTCTAGCCGAAAACATTCAGTACTTC.

This clonotype appeared many times. The V and J genes are TRBV7-8 and TRBJ2-6; no firm D call. The CDR3 totals 15 residues. CDR1 is SGHVS, CDR2 FQNEAQ, per germline. Trimming pared 0 bases from V and 2 bases from J, leaving 5 bases between. In nucleotides, the CDR3 is TGTGCCAGCAGCTTAGCGGGTGCTGGGGCCAACGTCCTGACTTTC. Translating gives CASSLAGAGANVLTF.

The rearrangement uses TRBV9 and TRBJ2-3; D tentatively reads TRBD1 or TRBD2 (5 bases each). V dropped 4 bases and J dropped 1 base, with 13 bases sitting between them. Per the germline V gene, CDR1 is SGDLS and CDR2 is YYNGEE. CDR3 size: 15 residues. This CDR3 reads CASSTQGAGTDTQYF. The CDR3 DNA follows: TGTGCCAGCAGCACCCAGGGAGCGGGCACAGATACGCAGTATTTT.

This clonotype showed up just once. A much larger clone lies a single base off, so this may be a read error. This chain connects TRBV27 to TRBJ2-7; possible D gene TRBD2, 6 bases. Germline V gene sequence: CDR1 MNHEY, CDR2 SMNVEV (reference sequence). This CDR3 contains 15 residues. The CDR3 DNA is TGTGCCGGCAGTTTATCCGGGACGGGACTCTACGAGCAGTACGTC. Protein product: CAGSLSGTGLYEQYV.

This sequence joins TRBV7-6 and TRBJ2-7, with D uncertain. The CDR3 totals 17 residues. Germline CDR1 is SGHVS and CDR2 is FNYEAQ. V lost 5 bases to trimming and J lost 1 base, with 21 bases between them. This CDR3 reads CASSPTNRQVGSYEQYV. As DNA, the CDR3 is TGTGCCAGCAGCCCCACAAATAGGCAGGTTGGGTCCTACGAGCAGTACGTC.

The chain has TRBV4-1 and TRBJ2-6; D is unresolved. There are 17 residues in the CDR3. V lost 3 bases to trimming and J lost 0 bases, with 12 bases between them. Looked up from germline, CDR1 is MGHRA and CDR2 is YSYEKL. CDR3 protein: CASSQTLIPSGANVLTF. The CDR3 DNA reads TGCGCCAGCAGCCAGACGCTCATCCCCTCTGGGGCCAACGTCCTGACTTTC.

The V call is TRBV27, the J call TRBJ1-1; TRBD1 might be the D (5 bases). The CDR3 covers 13 residues. Per germline, CDR1 MNHEY and CDR2 SMNVEV (reference sequence). V lost 10 bases and J 0 bases, leaving 12 bases between the germline ends. The CDR3 DNA reads TGTGCCACCTCTGGGGGACTGAACACTGAAGCTTTCTTT. As protein: CATSGGLNTEAFF.

This clonotype appeared many times. The rearrangement links TRBV6-5 to TRBJ1-5; D gene unclear. The CDR3 runs to 14 residues. The germline gives CDR1 MNHEY, CDR2 SVGAGI. V lost 2 bases to trimming and J lost 6 bases, with 11 bases between them. The CDR3 DNA follows: TGTGCCAGCAGTTACCTCGGCCGAGGTCAGCCCCAGCATTTT. It encodes CASSYLGRGQPQHF.

V usage is TRBV6-1 and J usage is TRBJ2-2; TRBD1 matches at 10 bases. With 2 bases clipped from V and 3 bases from J, the junction kept 9 bases outside the gene matches. CDR3 length equals 18 residues. In germline, CDR1 is MNHNS, CDR2 SASEGT. This CDR3 is CASSEPLRTGGYTGELFF. The CDR3 DNA sequence: TGTGCCAGCAGTGAACCCCTCCGGACAGGGGGATACACCGGGGAGCTGTTTTTT.

The V gene is TRBV6-5, the J gene TRBJ2-3; D not certain. Trimming took 8 bases from V and 4 from J, leaving 13 bases between them. This CDR3 is 13 amino acids long. Germline V gives CDR1 MNHEY, CDR2 SVGAGI. CDR3 in amino acids: CASSNHLADTQYF. Here the CDR3 DNA reads TGTGCCAGCTCGAACCACCTCGCAGATACGCAGTATTTT.

The sample holds a few counts of this clonotype. The rearrangement joins TRBV3-1 to TRBJ2-1; 7 bases align to TRBD1. This CDR3 has 17 amino acids. Looked up from germline, CDR1 is LGHDT and CDR2 is YNNKEL (reference sequence). The junction had 5 bases not matched to a gene; V was cut back by 0 bases and J by 0 bases. CDR3 amino acids: CASSQETWDSSYNEQFF. The DNA for the CDR3 is TGTGCCAGCAGCCAAGAGACGTGGGACAGCTCCTACAATGAGCAGTTCTTC.

The rearrangement uses TRBV12-5 and TRBJ1-1, with D possibly being TRBD1 (5 bases). Germline V gives CDR1 LGHNT, CDR2 FRNRAP. The V end lost 4 bases, the J end lost 1 base, and 13 bases lay between the germline ends. This CDR3 has 15 residues. In DNA form, the CDR3 reads TGTGCTAGTGGTTCTCCCCGCAGGGAGAACACTGAAGCTTTCTTT. This gives the protein CASGSPRRENTEAFF.

This clonotype was seen once. V is TRBV2 and J is TRBJ1-1; TRBD1 matches 10 bases. CDR3 size: 16 residues. Germline loops: CDR1 SNHLY, CDR2 FYNNEI. Trimming removed 6 bases from V and 1 base from J; junction bases left unmatched: 8. CDR3 bases: TGTGCCAGCAGAAACGACAGGGGGCGAGGGAACACTGAAGCTTTCTTT. This encodes CASRNDRGRGNTEAFF.

The rearrangement uses TRBV10-3 and TRBJ1-5, with no clear D. Trimming stripped 4 bases from V and 2 bases from J, with 6 bases between. Per the germline V gene, CDR1 is ENHRY and CDR2 is SYGVKD. The CDR3 is made up of 13 amino acids. The CDR3 DNA reads TGTGCCATCAGTGGTGATGGCAATCAGCCCCAGCATTTT. It encodes CAISGDGNQPQHF.

This chain joins TRBV4-1 and TRBJ1-5, with D uncertain. The germline V gene has CDR1 MGHRA and CDR2 YSYEKL. The CDR3 runs 16 residues. Trimming pared 1 base from V and 0 bases from J, leaving 10 bases between. CDR3 in amino acids: CASSQVAQISNQPQHF. The CDR3 DNA reads TGCGCCAGCAGCCAAGTTGCACAGATTAGCAATCAGCCCCAGCATTTT.

The chain couples TRBV7-9 to TRBJ2-7; maybe TRBD1 (5 bases). This CDR3 spans 15 amino acids. CDR1 is SEHNR, CDR2 FQNEAQ, per germline (reference sequence). Trimming pared 1 base from V and 2 bases from J, leaving 12 bases between. The CDR3 region is CASSLVMDTTYEQYF. CDR3 nucleotides: TGTGCCAGCAGCTTAGTGATGGACACGACCTACGAGCAGTACTTC.

The V gene is TRBV2, the J gene TRBJ1-5; D call uncertain. The CDR3 runs to 15 residues. Germline CDR1 is SNHLY and CDR2 is FYNNEI. V lost 4 bases to trimming and J lost 0 bases, with 10 bases between them. The CDR3 spells CASSVSGYSNQPQHF. CDR3 nucleotide sequence: TGTGCCAGCAGTGTTAGCGGTTATAGCAATCAGCCCCAGCATTTT.

This clonotype was seen at least ten times. V gene TRBV6-5 combines with J gene TRBJ2-7; no clear D gene. The germline V and J ends were trimmed by 2 bases and 5 bases, with 19 bases remaining between them. Looked up from germline, CDR1 is MNHEY and CDR2 is SVGAGI. There are 16 residues in the CDR3. The CDR3 protein is CASSYTPGLQVHEQYF. The CDR3 DNA reads as TGTGCCAGCAGTTACACACCGGGCCTCCAAGTGCACGAGCAGTACTTC.